The sequence of this T cell receptor (beta chain) was determined in a study of blood T cell repertoires in COVID-19. Across the whole study: Collection of acute and convalescent COVID-19 samples took place in the United States, Italy and Spain.

Germline V gives CDR1 LNHDA, CDR2 SQIVND (reference sequence). The CDR3 has 14 amino acids. Unmatched junction bases numbered 9, after V lost 8 bases and J lost 5 bases. The protocol was immunoSEQ multiplex PCR, while the TCRdb copy is restricted to in-frame clones and leaves out a portion. The sample shows approximately 200,000 clones, about 80% of them seen only once. The sequencing input was peripheral blood. The clonotype comes from a woman aged 25 to 45 who had recovered from COVID-19. The chain links TRBV19 to TRBJ2-1; 7 bases map to TRBD2. CDR3 loop: CASVSGEVHNEQFF. The DNA of the CDR3 is TGTGCCAGTGTAAGCGGGGAAGTCCACAATGAGCAGTTCTTC.